The T cell receptor (beta chain) described here comes from a study of blood T cells in healthy people across ages. Study outcomes and limitations: TCR beta diversity, measured per million T cells, fell in a roughly linear way with age.

On this clonotype: Its antigen is unidentified.

Samples had at least 6.5 million PBMCs isolated from them. Total RNA extracted from each sample amounted to at least 6 micrograms. A second PCR, run for about 7 to 11 cycles, used a sample-barcoded 5' primer plus a J-beta primer mix. Researchers report that a template-switch adaptor with 12 random nucleotides tagged each cDNA molecule. TCRdb reanalysed the 5' RACE reads using MiXCR and keeps one entry per CDR3 protein. In the table there are approximately 730,000 distinct CDR3 sequences, around 46% of which are singletons. Germline V gene data show CDR1 as PRHDT and CDR2 as FYEKMQ (reference sequence). The CDR3 totals 16 residues.

This TCR was sampled from a woman in her sixties in good health. The chain joins TRBV13 to TRBJ2-4; 8 positions match TRBD2. The DNA end is more similar to TRBJ2-7, so the J call may be wrong. Source material: blood. CDR3 DNA sequence: TGTGCCAGCAGCTTAGACCTACCACGGGCGGGGGGCGAGCAGTACTTC. It specifies CASSLDLPRAGGEQYF.